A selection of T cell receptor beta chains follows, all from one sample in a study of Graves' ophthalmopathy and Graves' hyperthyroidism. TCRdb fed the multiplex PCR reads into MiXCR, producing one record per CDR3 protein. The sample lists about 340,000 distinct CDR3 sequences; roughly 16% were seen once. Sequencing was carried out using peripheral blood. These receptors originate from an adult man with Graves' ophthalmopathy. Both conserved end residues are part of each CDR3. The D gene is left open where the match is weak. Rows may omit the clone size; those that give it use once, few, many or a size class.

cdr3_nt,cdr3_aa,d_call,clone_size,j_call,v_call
TGTGCCAGTAGTAGTCCCGGGACAGCGCGCTACGAGCAGTACTTC,CASSSPGTARYEQYF,TRBD1,many,TRBJ2-7,TRBV19
TGTGCCAGCAGCTTGACAGTGGGGGGTTCACCCCTCCACTTT,CASSLTVGGSPLHF,.,many,TRBJ1-6,TRBV7-2
TGCGCCAGCAGCTTGGGACAGGCAGCGGGTGGCTACACCTTC,CASSLGQAAGGYTF,.,.,TRBJ1-2,TRBV5-1
TGTGCCAGCAGTTCCATACAGGGGACTGGCTACACCTTC,CASSSIQGTGYTF,TRBD1,many,TRBJ1-2,TRBV12-3/TRBV12-4
TGTGCCAGCAGTTTATCAGGGGCCGGGACCCAGTACTTC,CASSLSGAGTQYF,.,few,TRBJ2-5,TRBV27
TGCAGCGTTGAAACAGGACTTAACTATGGCTACACCTTC,CSVETGLNYGYTF,.,many,TRBJ1-2,TRBV29-1
TGTGCCAGCAGCGTGACAGGGGAAACCTACGAGCAGTACTTC,CASSVTGETYEQYF,TRBD1,many,TRBJ2-7,TRBV9
TGCAGCGCCGACAGGCTGAACACTGAAGCTTTCTTT,CSADRLNTEAFF,.,many,TRBJ1-1,TRBV29-1
TGCGCCAGCAGCCTTGGATACAGCGCTAATTCACCCCTCCACTTT,CASSLGYSANSPLHF,.,many,TRBJ1-6,TRBV5-1
TGTGCCAGCAGCTCCTCCCGGGTACAGACGATGTATGGCTACACCTTC,CASSSSRVQTMYGYTF,.,many,TRBJ1-2,TRBV7-8
TGTGCCAGCAGCAACTTCCGGGCCCACGGCCTAATGAACACTGAAGCTTTCTTT,CASSNFRAHGLMNTEAFF,.,many,TRBJ1-1,TRBV14
TGTGCCAGCACCCCGGGACTAGACATCGAGACCCAGTACTTC,CASTPGLDIETQYF,TRBD2,.,TRBJ2-5,TRBV7-6
TGCAGTGCTGAGGGGATTGAGGGCTACACCTTC,CSAEGIEGYTF,.,many,TRBJ1-2,TRBV20-1
TGCGCCAGCAGTGCTGGGGAAACTGAAGCTTTCTTT,CASSAGETEAFF,.,many,TRBJ1-1,TRBV10-2
TGTGCCAGCAGCCAAGGTCAGGGATTTTCACCCCTCCACTTT,CASSQGQGFSPLHF,.,many,TRBJ1-6,TRBV3-1
.,CASTWAIGNTGELSF,.,.,TRBJ2-2,TRBV7-8
TGTGCCAGCAGCTTTGGGCGAAACGGGGAGCTGCTTTTT,CASSFGRNGELLF,.,once,TRBJ2-2,TRBV7-2
TGTGCCAGCACCCTGACAGGGGTGGGCAATCAGCCCCAGCATTTT,CASTLTGVGNQPQHF,TRBD1,many,TRBJ1-5,TRBV6-1
TGTGCCAGCAGCTTACAGGACGGACCCTACGAGCAGTACTTC,CASSLQDGPYEQYF,.,many,TRBJ2-7,TRBV7-8
TGTGCCAGCGTCCCCGCCGCGGGAGGCCTACTTGGAAACACCATATATTTT,CASVPAAGGLLGNTIYF,.,many,TRBJ1-3,TRBV28
TGTGCCAGCTCACCGCGTCATGATGCTTCTGGGGCCAACGTCCTGACTTTC,CASSPRHDASGANVLTF,.,few,TRBJ2-6,TRBV18
TGTGCCACCGCCGGGACGGACTTCTATGGCTACACCTTC,CATAGTDFYGYTF,.,.,TRBJ1-2,TRBV24-1
TGTGCCATCAGGGAGGGGAACACTGAAGCTTTCTTT,CAIREGNTEAFF,.,many,TRBJ1-1,TRBV10-3
TGCAGTGCCATTAGGACAGGGCACGGTAGCAATCAGCCCCAGCATTTT,CSAIRTGHGSNQPQHF,TRBD1,many,TRBJ1-5,TRBV20-1
TGTGCCAGCAGTTACTACACTGGACCCCTCCACTTT,CASSYYTGPLHF,.,many,TRBJ1-6,TRBV6-6
TGTGCCAGCAGTTTAAATGCCGGCTACGAGCAGTACTTC,CASSLNAGYEQYF,.,.,TRBJ2-7,TRBV12-3/TRBV12-4
TGTGCCAGTAGTTACGTGAACACTGAAGCTTTCTTT,CASSYVNTEAFF,.,many,TRBJ1-1,TRBV19